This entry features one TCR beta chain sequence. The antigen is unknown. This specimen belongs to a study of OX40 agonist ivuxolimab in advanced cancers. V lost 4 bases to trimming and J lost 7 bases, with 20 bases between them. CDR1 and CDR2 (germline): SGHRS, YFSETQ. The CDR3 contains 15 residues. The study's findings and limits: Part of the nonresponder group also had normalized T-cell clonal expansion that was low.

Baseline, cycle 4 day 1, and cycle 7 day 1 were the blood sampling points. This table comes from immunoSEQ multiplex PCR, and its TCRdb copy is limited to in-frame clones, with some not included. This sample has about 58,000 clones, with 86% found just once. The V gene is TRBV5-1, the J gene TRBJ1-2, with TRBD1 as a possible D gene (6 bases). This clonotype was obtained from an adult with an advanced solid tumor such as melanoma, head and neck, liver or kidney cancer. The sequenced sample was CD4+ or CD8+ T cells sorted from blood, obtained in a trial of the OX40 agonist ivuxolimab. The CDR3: CASSLGGPQSGGYTF. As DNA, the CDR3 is TGCGCCAGCAGCCTAGGGGGACCCCAATCGGGTGGCTACACCTTC.